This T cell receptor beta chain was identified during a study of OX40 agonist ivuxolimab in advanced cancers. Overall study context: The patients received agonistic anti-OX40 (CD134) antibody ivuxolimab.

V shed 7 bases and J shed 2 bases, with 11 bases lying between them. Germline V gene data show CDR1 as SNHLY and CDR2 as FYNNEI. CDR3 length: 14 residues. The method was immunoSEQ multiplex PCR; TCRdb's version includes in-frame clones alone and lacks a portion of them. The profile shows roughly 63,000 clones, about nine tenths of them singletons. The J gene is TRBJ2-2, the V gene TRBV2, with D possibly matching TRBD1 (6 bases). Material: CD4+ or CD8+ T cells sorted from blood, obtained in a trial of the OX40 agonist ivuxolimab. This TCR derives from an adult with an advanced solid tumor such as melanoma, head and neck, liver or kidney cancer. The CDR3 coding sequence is TGTGCCAGCAAAACCAGGGGAAACACCGGGGAGCTGTTTTTT. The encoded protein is CASKTRGNTGELFF.